A selection of T cell receptor beta chains follows, all from one sample in a study of Graves' ophthalmopathy and Graves' hyperthyroidism. TCRdb processed the multiplex PCR reads anew with MiXCR; each CDR3 protein has one entry. The sample lists approximately 460,000 distinct CDR3 sequences; approximately 15% were seen once. The sample consisted of blood. These receptor sequences come from a woman in her twenties or thirties with Graves' ophthalmopathy. CDR3s include the opening cysteine and the closing phenylalanine or tryptophan. Fields, in order: J gene, CDR3 length, clone size, D gene, V gene, CDR3 protein, CDR3 DNA. A D gene is named only where the DNA matches it firmly. The size of a clone is reported for some rows only, either as once, few or many, or as a class for expanded clones.

TRBJ2-7,15,many,-,TRBV9,CASSVDPRQAHEQYF,TGTGCCAGCAGCGTAGACCCCAGACAGGCACACGAGCAGTACTTC
TRBJ1-2,14,many,-,TRBV28,CASNQGQSTYGYTF,TGTGCCAGCAACCAAGGACAGTCGACCTATGGCTACACCTTC
TRBJ2-7,16,-,TRBD1,TRBV6-2/TRBV6-3,CASSHPVGQKNNEQYF,TGTGCCAGCAGTCACCCCGTGGGACAGAAAAACAACGAGCAGTACTTC
TRBJ2-7,12,many,TRBD2,TRBV28,CASSWGGPEQYF,TGTGCCAGCAGCTGGGGGGGTCCCGAGCAGTACTTC
TRBJ1-5,11,many,-,TRBV28,CAISLNGDQHF,TGTGCCATCTCCTTGAACGGGGACCAGCATTTT
TRBJ2-7,14,few,-,TRBV20-1,CSARERGSLWEQYF,TGCAGTGCTAGAGAGAGGGGATCCCTATGGGAGCAGTACTTC
TRBJ2-5,17,-,TRBD1,TRBV11-1,CASSPGRDRTRGETQYF,TGTGCCAGCAGCCCAGGCCGGGACAGGACCCGGGGGGAGACCCAGTACTTC
TRBJ1-1,14,many,-,TRBV12-3/TRBV12-4,CASSHRVRNTEAFF,TGTGCCAGCAGTCACAGGGTCAGGAACACTGAAGCTTTCTTT
TRBJ1-1,11,many,-,TRBV12-3/TRBV12-4,CASSQRTEAFF,TGTGCCAGCAGCCAGCGGACTGAAGCTTTCTTT
TRBJ1-1,15,many,-,TRBV12-3/TRBV12-4,CASSSQQGGNTEAFF,TGTGCCAGCAGTTCTCAGCAGGGAGGAAACACTGAAGCTTTCTTT
TRBJ2-2,14,-,TRBD2,TRBV29-1,CSVRRSGDTGELFF,TGCAGCGTACGGAGAAGCGGGGACACCGGGGAGCTGTTTTTT
TRBJ1-1,13,-,-,TRBV6-1,CASRNLVGAEAFF,TGTGCCAGCAGAAACCTCGTAGGGGCTGAAGCTTTCTTT
TRBJ2-7,13,many,-,TRBV12-3/TRBV12-4,CASSGGGAYEQYF,TGTGCCAGCAGCGGAGGGGGAGCCTACGAGCAGTACTTC
TRBJ1-1,13,many,-,TRBV20-1,CSAPRVGRTEAFF,TGCAGTGCTCCCAGGGTTGGACGCACTGAAGCTTTCTTT
TRBJ1-1,14,few,-,TRBV19,CASKGAGTLAEAFF,TGTGCCAGTAAGGGAGCAGGGACCCTCGCTGAAGCTTTCTTT
TRBJ1-6,15,-,-,TRBV20-1,CSAAATGPINSPLHF,TGCAGTGCCGCCGCCACGGGACCGATCAATTCACCCCTCCACTTT
TRBJ2-2,13,many,-,TRBV30,CAWSGTETGELFF,TGTGCCTGGAGTGGGACGGAGACCGGGGAGCTGTTTTTT
TRBJ2-7,14,many,-,TRBV6-1,CASSEGWGVIEQYF,TGTGCCAGCAGTGAAGGTTGGGGCGTGATCGAGCAGTACTTC
TRBJ2-7,14,many,-,TRBV29-1,CSVGRGNPTDEQYF,TGCAGCGTTGGAAGGGGAAATCCCACCGACGAGCAGTACTTC
TRBJ1-5,16,-,-,TRBV11-2,CASSSEAGQGRQPQHF,TGTGCCAGCAGCTCAGAGGCGGGGCAGGGACGGCAGCCCCAGCATTTT
TRBJ1-2,15,many,TRBD1,TRBV28,CASSFAGQAFHGYTF,TGTGCCAGCAGTTTCGCCGGACAGGCCTTTCATGGCTACACCTTC
TRBJ1-5,14,many,-,TRBV6-1,CASIGQHSNQPQHF,TGTGCCAGCATCGGTCAACATAGCAATCAGCCCCAGCATTTT
TRBJ1-2,9,many,-,TRBV10-3,CAIGAGYTF,TGTGCCATCGGAGCCGGCTACACCTTC
TRBJ2-4,16,many,-,TRBV7-2,CASSKIGQLAKNIQYF,TGTGCCAGCAGCAAAATTGGACAGCTAGCCAAAAACATTCAGTACTTC
TRBJ1-1,16,many,-,TRBV6-5,CATAGRARLVYTEAFF,TGTGCCACCGCAGGCAGGGCCCGCTTGGTGTACACTGAAGCTTTCTTT
TRBJ1-1,16,few,-,TRBV9,CASSGGGAQRGTEAFF,TGTGCCAGCAGCGGCGGAGGCGCACAAAGGGGCACTGAAGCTTTCTTT
TRBJ2-7,13,many,-,TRBV7-7,CASSLATGAEQYF,TGTGCTAGCAGCTTAGCGACAGGAGCCGAGCAGTACTTC
TRBJ2-7,14,many,TRBD2,TRBV6-2/TRBV6-3,CASSRGLAGNEQYF,TGTGCCAGCAGTAGAGGACTAGCGGGGAACGAGCAGTACTTC
TRBJ2-7,14,-,-,TRBV4-1,CASSQPWATYEQYF,TGCGCCAGCAGCCAACCCTGGGCTACATACGAGCAGTACTTC
TRBJ2-7,15,-,TRBD1,TRBV11-2,CASSLLTGRASEQYF,TGTGCCAGCAGCTTGTTGACAGGGCGGGCTAGCGAGCAGTACTTC
TRBJ2-7,11,many,TRBD2,TRBV3-1,CASSHSGGLYF,TGTGCCAGCAGCCACTCGGGAGGGCTGTACTTC
TRBJ1-2,13,many,-,TRBV20-1,CSARGRANYGYTF,TGCAGTGCTAGAGGCCGGGCTAACTATGGCTACACCTTC
TRBJ2-5,12,-,-,TRBV5-1,CASRRTPGPPRF,TGCGCCAGCAGACGGACCCCGGGACCCCCTCGCTTC
TRBJ1-3,16,few,-,TRBV3-1,CASSQVFGQGGNTIYF,TGTGCCAGCAGCCAAGTTTTCGGGCAGGGGGGAAACACCATATATTTT
TRBJ1-1,17,many,-,TRBV30,CAWRVGSQGRNPTEAFF,TGTGCCTGGAGAGTGGGTAGCCAGGGACGGAATCCAACTGAAGCTTTCTTT
TRBJ2-7,15,many,TRBD1,TRBV28,CASSNINRGGIEQYF,TGTGCCAGCAGCAACATCAACAGGGGTGGGATCGAGCAGTACTTC
TRBJ1-3,17,few,-,TRBV9,CASSVVPGTISGSTIYF,TGTGCCAGCAGCGTAGTCCCGGGAACTATCTCTGGAAGCACCATATATTTT
TRBJ1-2,15,many,-,TRBV28,CASSLIGGTRSGYTF,TGTGCCAGCAGTTTAATTGGCGGGACAAGGTCTGGCTACACCTTC
TRBJ2-5,14,many,-,TRBV28,CASSLKNWEETQYF,TGTGCCAGCAGTTTGAAAAATTGGGAAGAGACCCAGTACTTC
TRBJ1-2,15,many,-,TRBV9,CASSVDPRMTGGYTF,TGTGCCAGCAGCGTAGATCCCCGAATGACCGGGGGCTACACCTTC
TRBJ2-7,14,many,-,TRBV12-3/TRBV12-4,CASSGHGRANEQYF,TGTGCCAGCAGTGGGCACGGGCGGGCTAACGAGCAGTACTTC
TRBJ1-2,16,many,TRBD1,TRBV30,CAWSAGQGGGNYGYTF,TGTGCCTGGAGTGCTGGACAGGGGGGAGGTAACTATGGCTACACCTTC
TRBJ1-2,14,-,-,TRBV6-1,CASSEQLGAYGYTF,TGTGCCAGCAGTGAACAATTAGGAGCCTATGGCTACACCTTC
TRBJ2-5,13,many,-,TRBV13,CASSLLLEETQYF,TGTGCCAGCAGCTTACTACTGGAAGAGACCCAGTACTTC
TRBJ2-7,14,many,TRBD2,TRBV20-1,CSAKLAGGFHEQYF,TGCAGTGCTAAACTAGCGGGAGGGTTCCACGAGCAGTACTTC
TRBJ2-7,15,many,TRBD2,TRBV6-2/TRBV6-3,CASSHVLAGYHEQYF,TGTGCCAGCAGTCACGTACTAGCGGGGTACCACGAGCAGTACTTC
TRBJ1-3,16,many,TRBD1,TRBV30,CAWSVDRAFSGNTIYF,TGTGCCTGGAGTGTAGACAGGGCCTTCTCTGGAAACACCATATATTTT
TRBJ2-2,17,few,TRBD2,TRBV4-2,CASNPTSGPRETGELFF,TGTGCCAGCAACCCTACTAGCGGGCCTCGGGAAACCGGGGAGCTGTTTTTT
TRBJ1-1,13,many,-,TRBV11-2,CASSPSDSSQAFF,TGTGCCAGCAGCCCCTCGGACAGTTCTCAAGCTTTCTTT
TRBJ2-7,17,-,-,TRBV6-1,CASSGRDYWNFSYEQYF,TGTGCCAGCAGTGGGAGGGATTATTGGAACTTCTCCTACGAGCAGTACTTC
TRBJ2-4,17,few,-,TRBV11-2,CASNLDFGGLGGNIQYF,TGTGCCAGCAACTTAGATTTTGGGGGGCTTGGAGGAAACATTCAGTACTTC
TRBJ1-1,15,many,-,TRBV30,CAWSEDSSFAGEAFF,TGTGCCTGGAGTGAGGACAGTTCCTTCGCCGGTGAAGCTTTCTTT